Shown below are 22 T cell receptor beta chains from a single sample sequenced in a study of shared clonotypes between healthy human individuals. CD45RO-negative cells were positively selected for CCR7, leaving out terminally differentiated effector memory CD45RA+ cells. Using immunoSEQ multiplex PCR, the repertoire was profiled, and TCRdb retains in-frame clones only, with some absent. Of 2 million to 2.5 million clones in the sample, about 93% were seen once. The specimen sequenced was naive CD8+ T cells from PBMCs. These receptors all stem from a man aged 18 to 29 in good health. Some clones in this sample may be carry-over from other donors' samples.

The V gene is TRBV29-1, the J gene TRBJ2-4; the D gene is possibly TRBD1 (6 bases). Germline V lookup: CDR1 SQVTM, CDR2 ANQGSEA. The CDR3 has 14 residues. Between the trimmed V and J ends, which lost 0 bases and 9 bases, there was a span of 15 bases. CDR3 amino acids: CSVEDLGGLGIQYF. Here the CDR3 DNA reads TGCAGCGTTGAAGATCTTGGGGGCCTCGGCATTCAGTACTTC.

This clone was detected only once. The chain joins TRBV28 to TRBJ1-1, with TRBD1 as a possible D gene (5 bases). V shed 5 bases and J shed 0 bases, with 13 bases lying between them. The CDR3 runs 15 residues. Germline CDR1 is MDHEN and CDR2 is SYDVKM. The chain's CDR3 is CASSTRGHLNTEAFF. DNA of the CDR3: TGTGCCAGCAGTACAAGAGGACATCTGAACACTGAAGCTTTCTTT.

This clone was recorded only once. The chain combines TRBV28 with TRBJ2-7; TRBD1 matches 8 bases. CDR3 size: 15 residues. In germline, CDR1 is MDHEN, CDR2 SYDVKM. Trimming took 5 bases from V and 0 from J; bases not matched to a gene: 6. The CDR3 bases are TGTGCCAGCAGTCAACGGGACAGGAGCTCCTACGAGCAGTACTTC. Translation gives CASSQRDRSSYEQYF. Drawing the rest from reference TRBV28 and TRBJ2-7, the complete variable domain is DVKVTQSSRYLVKRTGEKVFLECVQDMDHENMFWYRQDPGLGLRLIYFSYDVKMKEKGDIPEGYSVSREKKERFSLILESASTNQTSMYLCASSQRDRSSYEQYFGPGTRLTVT.

This clone was seen a few times. The V gene is TRBV27, the J gene TRBJ2-2; tentatively, D is TRBD1 (5 bases). Germline assignment: CDR1 MNHEY and CDR2 SMNVEV (reference sequence). This CDR3 has 13 amino acids. Trimming took 7 bases from V and 3 from J, leaving 9 bases between them. CDR3 sequence reads: CASTGFYTGELFF. For the CDR3, the DNA is TGTGCCAGCACAGGGTTCTACACCGGGGAGCTGTTTTTT.

V usage is TRBV30 and J usage is TRBJ2-7; TRBD2 aligns across 7 bases. Trimming removed 1 base from V and 5 bases from J; junction bases left unmatched: 5. Germline values: CDR1 GTSNPN, CDR2 SVGIG (reference sequence). The CDR3 sequence is 13 residues long. CDR3 residues: CAWSGEGYHEQYF. In DNA, the CDR3 is TGTGCCTGGAGTGGGGAGGGGTACCACGAGCAGTACTTC.

This chain connects TRBV9 to TRBJ2-3; D call uncertain. The V gene's germline CDR1 is SGDLS and CDR2 YYNGEE. The V and J ends lost 0 bases and 4 bases respectively, with 6 bases between them. This CDR3 spans 13 amino acids. CDR3 nucleotides: TGTGCCAGCAGCGTAGTTCGGGCAGATACGCAGTATTTT. This translates into CASSVVRADTQYF.

As for this clone: The sample carries other DNA sequences with the same CDR3. The gene calls are TRBV7-9 and TRBJ1-1; D is ambiguous. V lost 3 bases, J lost 5 bases, and 7 bases lay in between. The CDR3 loop spans 12 amino acids. CDR1 and CDR2 from the germline V gene are SEHNR and FQNEAQ (reference sequence). The CDR3 coding sequence is TGTGCCAGCAGCTTGCGCGGTACTGAAGCTTTCTTT. Translation gives CASSLRGTEAFF.

The chain carries TRBV9 and TRBJ2-1, with 8 bases matching TRBD2. Trimming took 0 bases from V and 4 from J; bases not matched to a gene: 3. CDR3 length: 15 amino acids. Germline loops: CDR1 SGDLS, CDR2 YYNGEE. The CDR3 DNA sequence: TGTGCCAGCAGCGTAGTTGGCGGGGGGTACAATGAGCAGTTCTTC. This translates into CASSVVGGGYNEQFF.

V and J are TRBV29-1 and TRBJ2-2; D may be TRBD2 (6 bases). The CDR3 contains 13 residues. The V gene's germline CDR1 is SQVTM and CDR2 ANQGSEA. V lost 5 bases and J 7 bases, leaving 14 bases between the germline ends. The CDR3 region has the DNA TGCAGCGTTCTACTGGGGGGTAGCGGGGAGCTGTTTTTT. Its protein is CSVLLGGSGELFF.

The chain joins TRBV28 to TRBJ2-1; 9 bases map to TRBD2. Germline CDR1 is MDHEN and CDR2 is SYDVKM. J was trimmed by 10 bases and V by 3 bases; bases with no gene match: 7. The length of the CDR3 is 14 residues. CDR3: CASSFGLAGREQFF. The CDR3 DNA follows: TGTGCCAGCAGTTTCGGGCTAGCGGGAAGGGAGCAGTTCTTC.

This rearrangement joins TRBV19 to TRBJ2-2; D ambiguous. V was pared by 5 bases and J by 2 bases, with 15 bases between. The V gene's germline CDR1 is LNHDA and CDR2 SQIVND (reference sequence). The CDR3 totals 16 residues. CDR3 residues: CASSPNRGLNTGELFF. The CDR3 nucleotides read TGTGCCAGTAGTCCAAACAGAGGATTAAACACCGGGGAGCTGTTTTTT.

The chain employs TRBV28 and TRBJ2-7, with 8 bases identical to TRBD2. The CDR3 length is 15 residues. Germline V gene sequence: CDR1 MDHEN, CDR2 SYDVKM. V was clipped by 5 bases and J by 4 bases; unmatched bases: 10. In DNA, the CDR3 is TGTGCCAGCAGTACGCGACTAACGGGGGGGTACGAGCAGTACTTC. Translating it yields CASSTRLTGGYEQYF.

With respect to this clone: The identical CDR3 is also encoded by other nucleotide sequences in the sample. This chain links TRBV7-2 with TRBJ2-2; D call uncertain. V lost 3 bases and J lost 2, with 4 bases in between. The CDR3 has 13 residues. Germline V CDR1 and CDR2: SGHTA, FQGNSA. In DNA form, the CDR3 reads TGTGCCAGCAGCTTCGGCAACACCGGGGAGCTGTTTTTT. This sequence encodes CASSFGNTGELFF.

The rearrangement joins TRBV6-1 to TRBJ2-3; TRBD2 aligns across 12 bases. The junction had 9 bases not matched to a gene; V was cut back by 3 bases and J by 5 bases. This CDR3 comprises 17 residues. The V gene's germline CDR1 is MNHNS and CDR2 SASEGT. DNA of the CDR3: TGTGCCAGCAGTGATTGGCTAGCGGGAGGGCCGGGAGATACGCAGTATTTT. Translated: CASSDWLAGGPGDTQYF.

This chain uses TRBV6-1 with TRBJ1-5; weak D call: TRBD1 (6 bases). The CDR3 has 14 residues. Germline CDR1 MNHNS, CDR2 SASEGT. Trimming cost V 11 bases and J 1 base, with 15 bases left between them. CDR3 sequence reads: CASGYRASNQPQHF. DNA of the CDR3: TGTGCCTCGGGTTACAGGGCGAGCAATCAGCCCCAGCATTTT.

The chain employs TRBV27 and TRBJ2-7; no clear D gene. The ends were cut back, 3 bases at V and 3 bases at J, with 18 bases in the middle. Germline V gene data show CDR1 as MNHEY and CDR2 as SMNVEV (reference sequence). The CDR3 covers 16 residues. The CDR3 DNA reads as TGTGCCAGCAGTTTCGTTATTTGGCCAACCATCTACGAGCAGTACTTC. Translating it yields CASSFVIWPTIYEQYF.

This chain uses TRBV9 with TRBJ2-7; 7 nucleotides align to TRBD1. The CDR3 loop spans 16 amino acids. The V gene's germline CDR1 is SGDLS and CDR2 YYNGEE. V was clipped by 4 bases and J by 0 bases; unmatched bases: 10. This chain's CDR3 is CASSSHRDSFSYEQYF. In DNA form, the CDR3 reads TGTGCCAGCAGCTCTCACCGGGACAGCTTCTCCTACGAGCAGTACTTC.

J is TRBJ2-5 and V is TRBV5-4, with 8 bases identical to TRBD1. This CDR3 region has 15 residues. The V segment lost 2 bases and the J segment 4 bases; nucleotides outside the gene matches: 7. Germline CDR1 and CDR2: SGHNT and YYREEE (reference sequence). CDR3 loop: CASSFFRQGPETQYF. CDR3 in DNA: TGTGCCAGCAGCTTTTTTAGACAGGGGCCAGAGACCCAGTACTTC. The variable domain in full, with the rest retrieved from reference TRBV5-4 and TRBJ2-5, is ETGVTQSPTHLIKTRGQQVTLRCSSQSGHNTVSWYQQALGQGPQFIFQYYREEENGRGNFPPRFSGLQFPNYSSELNVNALELDDSALYLCASSFFRQGPETQYFGPGTRLLVL.

The chain employs TRBV9 and TRBJ2-1; D possibly uses TRBD1 or TRBD2 (5 bases each). From germline, CDR1 is SGDLS and CDR2 YYNGEE. Trimming shortened V by 3 bases and J by 0 bases, and 10 bases separated the two germline ends. This CDR3 is built from 15 residues. For the CDR3, the DNA is TGTGCCAGCAGCGAAGGGACGGCCTCCTACAATGAGCAGTTCTTC. Its protein is CASSEGTASYNEQFF.

CDR3 sequence: CAISEVPPTDTQYF. In nucleotides, the CDR3 is TGTGCCATCAGTGAGGTCCCCCCCACAGATACGCAGTATTTT. V usage is TRBV10-3 and J usage is TRBJ2-3, with D uncertain. Germline CDR1 ENHRY, CDR2 SYGVKD. Deletions cut 2 bases from V and 2 bases from J, with 8 bases between. The CDR3 extends over 14 amino acids.

CDR3 nucleotide sequence: TGCAGCGTGGCCGGGGGGCTAGCGGGGTCCAATGAGCAGTTCTTC. It is translated as CSVAGGLAGSNEQFF. V and J are TRBV29-1 and TRBJ2-1; 9 bases are a match to TRBD2. The CDR3 is 15 residues long. Losses at the gene ends were 6 bases for V and 6 bases for J; bases not matched to a gene: 12. CDR1 is SQVTM and CDR2 is ANQGSEA in the germline V gene.

This chain uses TRBV19 with TRBJ1-5, with D unclear. The V and J ends lost 8 bases and 7 bases respectively, with 15 bases between them. This CDR3 contains 13 residues. CDR1 and CDR2 from the germline V gene are LNHDA and SQIVND (reference sequence). The CDR3 here is CASSQKINQPQHF. CDR3 in DNA: TGTGCCAGTTCCCAGAAGATCAACCAGCCCCAGCATTTT. Complete variable domain (other parts from reference TRBV19 and TRBJ1-5): DGGITQSPKYLFRKEGQNVTLSCEQNLNHDAMYWYRQDPGQGLRLIYYSQIVNDFQKGDIAEGYSVSREKKESFPLTVTSAQKNPTAFYLCASSQKINQPQHFGDGTRLSIL.